Below, 5 T cell receptor beta chains from the same sample are listed, as sequenced in a study of T cell clonality in common variable immunodeficiency. Antigens of these TCRs are unknown. Measured with immunoSEQ multiplex PCR; TCRdb has only the in-frame clones, and not every one. In total the sample includes fewer than 40,000 clones, none of them seen once. Study outcomes and limitations: Common variable immunodeficiency TCR beta sequences reportedly had fewer deletions and N-nucleotide insertions.

The specimen sequenced was peripheral blood mononuclear cells. The receptors originated from a human donor with common variable immunodeficiency.

In this sample, this clone is medium-sized. The CDR3 loop is CASSPTGLGQPQHF. Incomplete CDR3 DNA: TGTGCCAGCAGTCCCACCGGCCTCGGGCAGCCC. This chain uses TRBV28 with TRBJ1-5; D is unresolved. From the germline J gene comes the end of the CDR3, since the read stops 3 residues before it. This CDR3 comprises 14 residues. CDR1 MDHEN and CDR2 SYDVKM come from the germline V gene. V was pared by 5 bases and J by 7 bases, with 15 bases between.

This clone came up many times. CDR3 bases read: TGCAGCGTTGAACAGGGTGGTGGC. It codes for CSVEQGGG. In full, the CDR3 is CSVEQGGGYTF. The genes are TRBV29-1 and TRBJ1-2, with D maybe TRBD1 (5 bases). The read stops 3 residues short of the end of the CDR3; the missing end is completed from the germline J gene. With 2 bases removed from V and 7 bases from J, the gap between germline ends came to 8 bases. Germline V gene sequence: CDR1 SQVTM, CDR2 ANQGSEA. The CDR3 has 11 amino acids.

This clone was found many times. Read sequence stops 3 residues before the CDR3 end, and the germline J gene provides the missing end. J is TRBJ2-1 and V is TRBV5-5; no clear D. Trimming pared 7 bases from V and 0 bases from J, leaving 11 bases between. CDR3 length equals 14 residues. From germline, CDR1 is SGHKS and CDR2 YYEKEE (reference sequence). The CDR3 is CASANQSSYNEQFF. The DNA read from the CDR3 is TGTGCCAGCGCTAACCAAAGCTCCTACAATGAG.

The CDR3 DNA, read in part, is TGTGCCAGCAGCTTAGAAGCAGGCTCGAACTATGGC. This translates into CASSLEAGSNYG. The full CDR3 protein is CASSLEAGSNYGYTF. The rearrangement joins TRBV7-9 to TRBJ1-2; D unresolved. Read data end 3 residues before the CDR3 end; the end is taken from the germline J gene. The CDR3 loop spans 15 amino acids. Germline CDR1 and CDR2: SEHNR and FQNEAQ (reference sequence). V was clipped by 1 base and J by 2 bases, with 11 bases between them.

This clone was counted at least ten times. This chain's CDR3 is CASSLQGSGMNTEAFF. Incomplete CDR3 DNA: TGCGCCAGCAGCTTGCAGGGATCAGGCATGAACACTGAA. The chain uses TRBV5-1 and TRBJ1-1, with a weak D call TRBD1 (5 bases). The CDR3 extends 3 residues past the end of the read, so its final part is completed from the germline J gene. V lost 1 base and J lost 0, with 13 bases in between. Germline CDR1 and CDR2: SGHRS and YFSETQ. The CDR3 is made up of 16 amino acids.